Described below is a single T cell receptor (beta chain) sequence and its context. Participants were placed into cohorts based on the clinical history they reported. Method: immunoSEQ multiplex PCR; TCRdb's copy keeps in-frame clones and lacks some. The sample consists of roughly 250,000 clones, approximately 91% of them appearing once. The data derive from a study of blood T cell repertoires in COVID-19. Germline CDR1 SEHNR, CDR2 FQNEAQ (reference sequence). The CDR3 loop spans 18 amino acids. The V and J ends lost 0 bases and 8 bases, in that order; junction bases with no gene match: 13. The TCR sequence derives from a woman aged 40 to 55 with acute COVID-19. The sample comprised PBMCs or T cells enriched from blood (not recorded which). The V and J genes are TRBV7-9 and TRBJ1-4, with TRBD1 matching over 9 bases. DNA of the CDR3: TGTGCCAGCAGCTTAGCGCAAATTACAGGGGGCGCGAGCGAAAAACTGTTTTTT. It translates to CASSLAQITGGASEKLFF.